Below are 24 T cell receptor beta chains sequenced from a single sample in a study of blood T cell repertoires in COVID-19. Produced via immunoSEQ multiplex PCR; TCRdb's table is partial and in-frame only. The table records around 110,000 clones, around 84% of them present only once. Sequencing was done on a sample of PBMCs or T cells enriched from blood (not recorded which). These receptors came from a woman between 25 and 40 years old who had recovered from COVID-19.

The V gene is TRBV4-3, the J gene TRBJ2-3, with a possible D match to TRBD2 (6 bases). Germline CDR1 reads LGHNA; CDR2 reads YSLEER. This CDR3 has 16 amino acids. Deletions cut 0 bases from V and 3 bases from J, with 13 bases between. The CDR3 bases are TGCGCCAGCAGCCAAGAAGGGACTCAAGGGACAGATACGCAGTATTTT. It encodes CASSQEGTQGTDTQYF.

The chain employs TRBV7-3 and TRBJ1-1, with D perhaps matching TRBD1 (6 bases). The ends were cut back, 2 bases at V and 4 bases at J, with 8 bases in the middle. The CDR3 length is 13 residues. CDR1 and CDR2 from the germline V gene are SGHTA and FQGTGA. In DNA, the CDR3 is TGTGCCAGCAGCTTACAGGGGAGCACTGAAGCTTTCTTT. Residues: CASSLQGSTEAFF.

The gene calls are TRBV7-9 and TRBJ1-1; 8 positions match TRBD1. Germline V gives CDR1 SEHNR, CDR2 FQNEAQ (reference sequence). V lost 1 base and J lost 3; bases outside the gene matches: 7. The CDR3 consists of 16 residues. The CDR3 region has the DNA TGTGCCAGCAGCTTAGATATGGGACAGGTGTACACTGAAGCTTTCTTT. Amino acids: CASSLDMGQVYTEAFF.

The CDR3 coding sequence is TGCGCCAGCAGCCACTTAGCGGGGAGCGGGGAGCTGTTTTTT. This sequence encodes CASSHLAGSGELFF. This chain joins TRBV4-1 and TRBJ2-2; TRBD2 matches at 8 bases. Per germline, CDR1 MGHRA and CDR2 YSYEKL. This CDR3 has 14 residues. The ends lost 3 bases at V and 7 bases at J; junction bases unmatched: 4.

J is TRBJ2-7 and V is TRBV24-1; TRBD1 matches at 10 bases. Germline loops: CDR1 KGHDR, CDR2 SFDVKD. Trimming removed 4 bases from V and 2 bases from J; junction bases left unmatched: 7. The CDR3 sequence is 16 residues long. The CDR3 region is CATSDSPGTGAYEQYF. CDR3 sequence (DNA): TGTGCCACCAGTGACTCACCCGGGACAGGGGCCTACGAGCAGTACTTC.

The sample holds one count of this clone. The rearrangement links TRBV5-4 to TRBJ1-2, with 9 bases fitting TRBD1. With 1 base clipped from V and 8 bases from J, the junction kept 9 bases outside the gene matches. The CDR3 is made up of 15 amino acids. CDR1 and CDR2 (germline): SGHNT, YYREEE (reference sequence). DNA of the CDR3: TGTGCCAGCAGCTTGACAGGGGGCAGGTCGCGAGGCTACACCTTC. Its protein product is CASSLTGGRSRGYTF. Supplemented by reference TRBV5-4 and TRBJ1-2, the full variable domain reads ETGVTQSPTHLIKTRGQQVTLRCSSQSGHNTVSWYQQALGQGPQFIFQYYREEENGRGNFPPRFSGLQFPNYSSELNVNALELDDSALYLCASSLTGGRSRGYTFGSGTRLTVV.

The CDR3 DNA reads as TGTGCCAGCAGTTACCGGTCGGGGATAGCGGGTTTCGAGCAGTACTTC. It yields the protein CASSYRSGIAGFEQYF. The V call is TRBV6-5, the J call TRBJ2-7, with 7 bases identical to TRBD2. The CDR3 is 16 residues long. Germline lookup yields CDR1 MNHEY and CDR2 SVGAGI. J gave up 6 bases and V 2 bases, and 13 bases lay outside the gene matches.

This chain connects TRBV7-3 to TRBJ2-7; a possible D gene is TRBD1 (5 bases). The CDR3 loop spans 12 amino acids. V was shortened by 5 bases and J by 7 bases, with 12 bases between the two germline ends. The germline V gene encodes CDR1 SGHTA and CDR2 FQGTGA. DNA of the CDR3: TGTGCCAGCAGCCCCAGGGTCGGGGAGCAGTACTTC. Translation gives CASSPRVGEQYF.

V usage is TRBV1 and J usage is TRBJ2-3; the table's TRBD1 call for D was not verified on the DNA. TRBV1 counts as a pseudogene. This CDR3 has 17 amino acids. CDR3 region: CTSSQIWDRPPLNTQYF. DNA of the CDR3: TGCACCAGCAGCCAAATCTGGGACAGGCCTCCTTTGAATACGCAGTATTTT.

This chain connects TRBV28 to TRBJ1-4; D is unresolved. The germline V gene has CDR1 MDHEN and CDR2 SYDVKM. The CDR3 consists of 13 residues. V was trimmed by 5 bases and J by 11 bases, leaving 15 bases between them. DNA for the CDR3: TGTGCCAGCAGTCCTCCGGGCGAGGGTAAACTGTTTTTT. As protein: CASSPPGEGKLFF. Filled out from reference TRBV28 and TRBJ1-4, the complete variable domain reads DVKVTQSSRYLVKRTGEKVFLECVQDMDHENMFWYRQDPGLGLRLIYFSYDVKMKEKGDIPEGYSVSREKKERFSLILESASTNQTSMYLCASSPPGEGKLFFGSGTQLSVL.

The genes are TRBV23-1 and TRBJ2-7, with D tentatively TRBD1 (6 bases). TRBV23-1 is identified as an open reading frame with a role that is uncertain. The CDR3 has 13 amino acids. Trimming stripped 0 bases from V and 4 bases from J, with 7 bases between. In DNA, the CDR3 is TGCGCCAGCAGTCAATCCAGGGGTTACGAGCAGTACTTC. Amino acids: CASSQSRGYEQYF.

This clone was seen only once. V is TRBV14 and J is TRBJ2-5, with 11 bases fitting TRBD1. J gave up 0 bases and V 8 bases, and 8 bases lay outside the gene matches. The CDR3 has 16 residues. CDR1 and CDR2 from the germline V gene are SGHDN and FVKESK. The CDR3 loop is CASGQGAGRYQETQYF. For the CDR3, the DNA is TGTGCCAGCGGACAGGGGGCCGGACGTTACCAAGAGACCCAGTACTTC.

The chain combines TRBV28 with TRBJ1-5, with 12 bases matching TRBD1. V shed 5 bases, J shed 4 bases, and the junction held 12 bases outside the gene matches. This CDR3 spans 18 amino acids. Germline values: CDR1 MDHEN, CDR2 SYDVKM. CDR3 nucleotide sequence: TGTGCCAGCAGTGAAGTCGGGACAGGGGGCGTAAAGAATCAGCCCCAGCATTTT. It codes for CASSEVGTGGVKNQPQHF. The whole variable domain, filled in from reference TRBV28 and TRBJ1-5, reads DVKVTQSSRYLVKRTGEKVFLECVQDMDHENMFWYRQDPGLGLRLIYFSYDVKMKEKGDIPEGYSVSREKKERFSLILESASTNQTSMYLCASSEVGTGGVKNQPQHFGDGTRLSIL.

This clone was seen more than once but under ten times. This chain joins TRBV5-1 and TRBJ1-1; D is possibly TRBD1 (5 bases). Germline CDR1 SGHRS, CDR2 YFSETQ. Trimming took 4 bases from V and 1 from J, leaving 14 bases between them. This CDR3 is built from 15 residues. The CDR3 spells CASSAKRGENTEAFF. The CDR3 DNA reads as TGCGCCAGCAGCGCGAAAAGGGGCGAGAACACTGAAGCTTTCTTT.

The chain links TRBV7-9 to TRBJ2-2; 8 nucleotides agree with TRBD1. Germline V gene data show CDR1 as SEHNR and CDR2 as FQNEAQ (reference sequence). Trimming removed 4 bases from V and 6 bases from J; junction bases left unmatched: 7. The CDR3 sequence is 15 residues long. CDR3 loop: CASSSGQGAAGELFF. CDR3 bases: TGTGCCAGCAGCTCCGGACAGGGCGCCGCCGGGGAGCTGTTTTTT. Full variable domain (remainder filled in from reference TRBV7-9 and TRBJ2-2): DTGVSQNPRHKITKRGQNVTFRCDPISEHNRLYWYRQTLGQGPEFLTYFQNEAQLEKSRLLSDRFSAERPKGSFSTLEIQRTEQGDSAMYLCASSSGQGAAGELFFGEGSRLTVL.

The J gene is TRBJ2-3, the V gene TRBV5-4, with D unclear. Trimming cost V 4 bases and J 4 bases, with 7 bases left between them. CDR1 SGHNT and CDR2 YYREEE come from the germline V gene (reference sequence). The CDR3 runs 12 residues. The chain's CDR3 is CASSTRPDTQYF. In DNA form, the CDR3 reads TGTGCCAGCAGCACGCGCCCAGATACGCAGTATTTT.

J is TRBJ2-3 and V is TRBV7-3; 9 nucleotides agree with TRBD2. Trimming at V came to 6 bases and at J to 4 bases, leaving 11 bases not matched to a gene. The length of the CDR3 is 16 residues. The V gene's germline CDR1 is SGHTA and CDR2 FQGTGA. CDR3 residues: CASSRSGRTLPDTQYF. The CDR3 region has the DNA TGTGCCAGCAGTCGGAGCGGGAGGACCTTGCCAGATACGCAGTATTTT.

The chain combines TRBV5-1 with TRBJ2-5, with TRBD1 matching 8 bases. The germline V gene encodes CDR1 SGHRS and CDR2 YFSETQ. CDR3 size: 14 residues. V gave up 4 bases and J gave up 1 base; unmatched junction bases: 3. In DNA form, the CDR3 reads TGCGCCAGCAGCGCCCAGGGGGCCCAAGAGACCCAGTACTTC. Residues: CASSAQGAQETQYF.

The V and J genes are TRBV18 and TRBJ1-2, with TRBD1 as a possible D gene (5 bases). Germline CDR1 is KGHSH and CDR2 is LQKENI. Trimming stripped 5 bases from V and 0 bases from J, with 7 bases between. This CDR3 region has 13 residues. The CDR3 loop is CASSKTANYGYTF. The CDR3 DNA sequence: TGTGCCAGCTCAAAGACAGCTAACTATGGCTACACCTTC.

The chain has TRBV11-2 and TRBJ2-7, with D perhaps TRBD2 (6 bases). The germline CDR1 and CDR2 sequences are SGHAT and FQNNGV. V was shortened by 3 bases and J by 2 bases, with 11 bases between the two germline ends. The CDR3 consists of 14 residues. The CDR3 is CASSFTSYAYEQYF. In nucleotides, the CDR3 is TGTGCCAGCAGCTTCACTAGCTATGCCTACGAGCAGTACTTC.

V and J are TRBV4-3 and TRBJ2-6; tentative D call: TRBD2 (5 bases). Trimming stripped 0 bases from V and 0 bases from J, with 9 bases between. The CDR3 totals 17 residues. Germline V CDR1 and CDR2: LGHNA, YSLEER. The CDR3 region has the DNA TGCGCCAGCAGCCAAGATGGAGGAGCCTCTGGGGCCAACGTCCTGACTTTC. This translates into CASSQDGGASGANVLTF.

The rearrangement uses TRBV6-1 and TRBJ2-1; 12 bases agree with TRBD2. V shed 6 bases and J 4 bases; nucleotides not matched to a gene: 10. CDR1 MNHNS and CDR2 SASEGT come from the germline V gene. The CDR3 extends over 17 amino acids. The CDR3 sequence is CASRETSGRFQYNEQFF. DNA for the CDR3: TGTGCCAGCAGGGAAACTAGCGGGAGGTTCCAGTACAATGAGCAGTTCTTC.

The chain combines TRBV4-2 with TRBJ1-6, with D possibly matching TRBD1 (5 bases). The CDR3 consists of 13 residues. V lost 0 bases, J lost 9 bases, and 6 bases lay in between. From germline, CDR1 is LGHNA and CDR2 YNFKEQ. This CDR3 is CASSQDQGSPLHF. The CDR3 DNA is TGTGCCAGCAGCCAAGATCAGGGTTCACCCCTCCACTTT.

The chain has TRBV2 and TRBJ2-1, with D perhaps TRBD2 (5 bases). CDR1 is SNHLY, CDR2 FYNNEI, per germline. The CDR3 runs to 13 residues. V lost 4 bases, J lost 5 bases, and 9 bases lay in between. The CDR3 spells CASSVGRDNEQFF. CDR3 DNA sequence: TGTGCCAGCAGTGTAGGGCGGGACAATGAGCAGTTCTTC.